This T cell receptor beta chain appears in the sequencing data of a study of OX40 agonist ivuxolimab in advanced cancers. Overall study context: An agonistic anti-OX40 (CD134) antibody, ivuxolimab, was used to treat the patients. Hepatocellular carcinoma, melanoma, renal cell or head and neck cancer was diagnosed in the dose-escalation patients.

Clones were read by immunoSEQ multiplex PCR, and TCRdb kept only the in-frame ones, dropping some. The sample has roughly 48,000 clones; under 85% are singletons. Germline trimming cut 5 bases from V and 4 bases from J; bases unmatched to any gene: 11. In germline, CDR1 is SGHRS, CDR2 YFSETQ. This CDR3 contains 15 residues. It was autoimmune disease history or systemic immunosuppression that excluded patients. V and J are TRBV5-1 and TRBJ1-1; 7 nucleotides agree with TRBD1. This receptor was taken from an adult with an advanced solid tumor such as melanoma, head and neck, liver or kidney cancer. The sample here was CD4+ or CD8+ T cells sorted from blood, taken in a trial of the OX40 agonist ivuxolimab. CDR3: CASSSRQGGSTEAFF. The CDR3 DNA reads as TGCGCCAGCAGTTCGAGACAGGGAGGGAGCACTGAAGCTTTCTTT.